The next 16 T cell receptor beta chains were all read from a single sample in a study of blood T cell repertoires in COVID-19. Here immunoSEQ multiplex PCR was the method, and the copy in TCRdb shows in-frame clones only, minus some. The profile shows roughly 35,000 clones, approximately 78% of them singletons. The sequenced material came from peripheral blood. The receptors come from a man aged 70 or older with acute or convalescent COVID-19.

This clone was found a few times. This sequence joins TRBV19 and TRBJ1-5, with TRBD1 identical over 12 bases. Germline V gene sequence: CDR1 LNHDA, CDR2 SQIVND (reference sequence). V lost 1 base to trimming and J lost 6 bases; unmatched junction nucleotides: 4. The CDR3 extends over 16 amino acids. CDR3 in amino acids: CASSIVGTGGSQPQHF. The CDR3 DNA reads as TGTGCCAGTAGTATAGTAGGGACAGGGGGCAGTCAGCCCCAGCATTTT.

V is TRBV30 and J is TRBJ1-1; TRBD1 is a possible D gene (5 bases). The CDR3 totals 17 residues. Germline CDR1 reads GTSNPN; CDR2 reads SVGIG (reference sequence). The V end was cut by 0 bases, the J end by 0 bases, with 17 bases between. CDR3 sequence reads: CAWSVRRRGLLNTEAFF. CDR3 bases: TGTGCCTGGAGTGTAAGGCGGCGGGGCCTTTTGAACACTGAAGCTTTCTTT.

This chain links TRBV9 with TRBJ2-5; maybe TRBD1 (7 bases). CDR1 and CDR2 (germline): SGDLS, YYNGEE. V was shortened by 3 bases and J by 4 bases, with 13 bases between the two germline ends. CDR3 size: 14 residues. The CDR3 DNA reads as TGTGCCAGCAGCGCGACAGGGAGGAGAGAGACCCAGTACTTC. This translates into CASSATGRRETQYF.

In DNA form, the CDR3 reads TGTGCCAGCAGCCAACGTCAGGCGGGAGAGACCCAGTACTTC. Amino acid sequence: CASSQRQAGETQYF. The V and J genes are TRBV7-2 and TRBJ2-5; possibly TRBD2 for D (5 bases). Germline V gene sequence: CDR1 SGHTA, CDR2 FQGNSA. The V and J ends lost 5 bases and 4 bases respectively, with 14 bases between them. The CDR3 length is 14 residues.

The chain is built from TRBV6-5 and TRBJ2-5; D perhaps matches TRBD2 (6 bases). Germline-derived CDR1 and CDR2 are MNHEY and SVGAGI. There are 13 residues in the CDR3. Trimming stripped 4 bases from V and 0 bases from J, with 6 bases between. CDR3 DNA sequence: TGTGCCAGCAGTTGGGACTACCAAGAGACCCAGTACTTC. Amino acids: CASSWDYQETQYF.

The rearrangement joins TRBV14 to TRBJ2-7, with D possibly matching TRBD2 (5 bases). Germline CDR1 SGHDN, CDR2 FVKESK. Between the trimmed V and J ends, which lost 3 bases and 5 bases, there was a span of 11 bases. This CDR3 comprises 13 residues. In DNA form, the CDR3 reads TGTGCCAGCAGCCAGTGGACTCGCGACGAGCAGTACTTC. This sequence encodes CASSQWTRDEQYF.

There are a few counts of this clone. The CDR3 loop is CASSLRGAYGYTF. Here the CDR3 DNA reads TGTGCCAGCAGTTTACGGGGGGCCTATGGCTACACCTTC. V gene TRBV12-3 or TRBV12-4 combines with J gene TRBJ1-2; D possibly corresponds to TRBD1 (6 bases). Trimming took 2 bases from V and 4 from J, leaving 8 bases between them. This CDR3 comprises 13 residues.

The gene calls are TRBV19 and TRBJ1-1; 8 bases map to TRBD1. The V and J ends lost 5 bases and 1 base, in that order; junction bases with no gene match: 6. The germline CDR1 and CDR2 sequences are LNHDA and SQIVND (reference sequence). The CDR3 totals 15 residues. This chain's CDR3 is CASSSPGTGNTEAFF. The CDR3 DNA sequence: TGTGCCAGTAGTTCCCCCGGGACAGGGAACACTGAAGCTTTCTTT.

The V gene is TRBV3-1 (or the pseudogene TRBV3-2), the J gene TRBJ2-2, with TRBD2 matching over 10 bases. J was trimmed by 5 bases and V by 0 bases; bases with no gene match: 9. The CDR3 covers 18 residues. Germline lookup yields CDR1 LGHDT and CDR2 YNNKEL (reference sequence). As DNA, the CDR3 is TGTGCCAGCAGCCAAGATGCGCCTAGCGGGAGTCAAACCGGGGAGCTGTTTTTT. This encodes CASSQDAPSGSQTGELFF.

As DNA, the CDR3 is TGTGCCAGCGTCCGGGACAGGACCGGGACTAGCGGGCTTCAGCAGTACTTC. It is translated as CASVRDRTGTSGLQQYF. V and J are TRBV2 and TRBJ2-7; 12 positions match TRBD2. The CDR3 loop spans 17 amino acids. CDR1 is SNHLY, CDR2 FYNNEI, per germline. Trimming at V came to 8 bases and at J to 8 bases, leaving 19 bases not matched to a gene.

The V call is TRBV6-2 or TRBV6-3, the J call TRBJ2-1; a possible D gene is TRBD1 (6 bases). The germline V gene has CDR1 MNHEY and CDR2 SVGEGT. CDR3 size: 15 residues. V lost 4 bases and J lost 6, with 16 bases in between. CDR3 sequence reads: CASSSPTGSPNEQFF. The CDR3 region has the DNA TGTGCCAGCAGTTCCCCAACAGGGAGCCCCAATGAGCAGTTCTTC.

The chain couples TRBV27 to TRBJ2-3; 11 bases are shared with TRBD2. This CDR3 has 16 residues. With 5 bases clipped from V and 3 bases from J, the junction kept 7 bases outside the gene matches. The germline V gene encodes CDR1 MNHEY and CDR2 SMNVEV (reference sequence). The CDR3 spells CASSTLAGGPTDTQYF. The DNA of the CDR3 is TGTGCCAGCAGTACCTTAGCGGGGGGGCCAACAGATACGCAGTATTTT.

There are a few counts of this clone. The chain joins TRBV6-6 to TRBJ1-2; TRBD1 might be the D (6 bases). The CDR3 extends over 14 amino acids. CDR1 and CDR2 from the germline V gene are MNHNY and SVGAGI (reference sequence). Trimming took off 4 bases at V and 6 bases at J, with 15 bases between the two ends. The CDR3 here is CASSSGQLRNGYTF. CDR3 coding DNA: TGTGCCAGCAGTTCAGGACAGCTACGGAATGGCTACACCTTC.

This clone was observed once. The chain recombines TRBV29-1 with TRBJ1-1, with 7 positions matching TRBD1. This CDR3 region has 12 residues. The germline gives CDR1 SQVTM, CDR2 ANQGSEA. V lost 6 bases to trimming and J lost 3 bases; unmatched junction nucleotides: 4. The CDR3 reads CSVQGDYTEAFF. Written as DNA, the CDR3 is TGCAGCGTCCAGGGGGATTACACTGAAGCTTTCTTT.

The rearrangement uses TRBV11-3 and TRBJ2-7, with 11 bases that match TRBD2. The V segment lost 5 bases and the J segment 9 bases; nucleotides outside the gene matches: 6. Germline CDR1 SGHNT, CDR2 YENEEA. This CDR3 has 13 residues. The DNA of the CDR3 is TGTGCCAGCAGCCCGTCGACTAGCGGGGTGCAGTACTTC. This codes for CASSPSTSGVQYF.

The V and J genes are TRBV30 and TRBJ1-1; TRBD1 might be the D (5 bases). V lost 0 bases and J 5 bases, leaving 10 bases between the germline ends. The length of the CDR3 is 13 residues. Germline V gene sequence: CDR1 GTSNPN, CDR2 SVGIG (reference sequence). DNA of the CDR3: TGTGCCTGGAGTGTACAAGGGACTACTGAAGCTTTCTTT. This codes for CAWSVQGTTEAFF.